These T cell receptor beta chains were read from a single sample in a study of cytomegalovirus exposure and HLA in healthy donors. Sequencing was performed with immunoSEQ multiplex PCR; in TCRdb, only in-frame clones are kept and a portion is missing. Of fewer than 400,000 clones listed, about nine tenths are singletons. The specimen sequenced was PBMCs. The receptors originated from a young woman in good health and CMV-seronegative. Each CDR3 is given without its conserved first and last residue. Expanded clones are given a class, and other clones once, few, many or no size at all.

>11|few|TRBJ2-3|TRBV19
ASSSGQGAWQY
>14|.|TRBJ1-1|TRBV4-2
ASSSASRDRDGEAF
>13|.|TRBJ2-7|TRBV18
ASSPGEFDSYEQY
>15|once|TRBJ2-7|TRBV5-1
ASSSAGLTLSPYEQY
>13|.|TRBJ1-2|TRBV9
ASSPRQGANYGYT
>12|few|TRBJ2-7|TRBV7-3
ASSPFGRADEQY
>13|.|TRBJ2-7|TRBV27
ASSFGSGSTYEQY
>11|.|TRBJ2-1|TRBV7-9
ASSPTVYNEQF
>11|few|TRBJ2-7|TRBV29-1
SVDGQGGYEQY
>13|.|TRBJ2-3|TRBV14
ASSHRDSSTDTQY
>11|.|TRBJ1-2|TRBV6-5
ASTQTKTDGYT
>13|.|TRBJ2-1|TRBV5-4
ASSSGHASYNEQF
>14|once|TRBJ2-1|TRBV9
ASSVADRGVSNEQF
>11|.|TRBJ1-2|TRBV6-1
ASSEDRVYGYT
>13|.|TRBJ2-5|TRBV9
ASSPRERAQETQY
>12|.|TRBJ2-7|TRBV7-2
ASSLSGASYEQY
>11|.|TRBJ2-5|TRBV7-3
ASSRQPQETQY
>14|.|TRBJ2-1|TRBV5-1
ASSLSTSGAYNEQF
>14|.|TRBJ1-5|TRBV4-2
ASSQGTDYSNQPQH
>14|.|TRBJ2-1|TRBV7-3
ASSAKLAGGYNEQF
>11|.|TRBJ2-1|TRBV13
ASSLGRGGEQF
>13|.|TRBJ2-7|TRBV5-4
ASSWGGLETYEQY
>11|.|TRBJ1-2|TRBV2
ASSLTGGGGYT
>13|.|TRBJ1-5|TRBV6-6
ASSYEGFSNQPQH
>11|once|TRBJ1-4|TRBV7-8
ASSFQGIEKLF
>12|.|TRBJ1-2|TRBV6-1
ASREGVSGYGYT
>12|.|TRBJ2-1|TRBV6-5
ASSRDRGGNEQF
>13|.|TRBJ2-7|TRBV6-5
ASSKGHWSSYEQY
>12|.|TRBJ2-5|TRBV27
ASSFGDNQETQY
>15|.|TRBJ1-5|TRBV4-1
ASSQAGGPGIIQPQH
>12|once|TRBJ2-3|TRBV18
ASSPDSGTDTQY
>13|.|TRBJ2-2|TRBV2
ASTRQGVSTGELF
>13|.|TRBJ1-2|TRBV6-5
ASTLGGKGYYGYT
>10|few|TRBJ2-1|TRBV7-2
ASSTGTRGQF
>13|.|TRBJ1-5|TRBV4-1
ASSQGAGGQQPQH
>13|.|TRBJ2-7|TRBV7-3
ASSLGQGDSYEQY
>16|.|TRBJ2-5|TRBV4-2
ASSQDSPLAGVQETQY
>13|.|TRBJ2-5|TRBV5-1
ASSWGSGSGETQY
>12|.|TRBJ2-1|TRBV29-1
SVSIAGGYNEQF
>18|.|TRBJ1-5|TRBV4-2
ASSSLSGTGVVGGNQPQH
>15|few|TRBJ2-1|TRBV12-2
ASPPGRGLAGWNEQF
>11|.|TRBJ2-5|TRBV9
ASSVAYQETQY
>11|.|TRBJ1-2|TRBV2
ASSSGGFYGYT
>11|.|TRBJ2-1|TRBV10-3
AISGRDNNEQF
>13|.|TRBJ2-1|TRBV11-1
ASSFFREAHDEQF
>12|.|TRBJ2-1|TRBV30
ALRTSGAFNEQF
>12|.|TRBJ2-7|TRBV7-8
ASSFHGLSYEQY
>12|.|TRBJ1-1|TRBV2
ASSDKTGGTEAF
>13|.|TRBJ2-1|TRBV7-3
ASSLFGTSSNEQF
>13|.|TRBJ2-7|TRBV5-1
ASSRTSGTTYEQY